This TCR beta chain originates from a study of CD8+CD57+ T cells in acquired aplastic anemia. General study results and limits: Patients and controls turned out to have approximately 29 CD8+ CDR3 sequences in common.

Between the trimmed V and J ends, which lost 5 bases and 3 bases, there was a span of 10 bases. CDR1 LGHNA and CDR2 YNFKEQ come from the germline V gene. The CDR3 has 13 residues. Genomic DNA acted as the template from which TCR beta VDJ combination and CDR3 sequence profiling were carried out. TCRdb itself ran the reads through MiXCR, one entry per CDR3 protein. This sample has some 180,000 distinct CDR3 sequences, with around 60% found just once. Sequenced patients had shown CD8+CD57+ cell expansion by flow cytometry. Concerning this clonotype itself: The antigen is undetermined.

The TCR sequence derives from a human donor with aplastic anemia. The genes are TRBV4-2 and TRBJ1-1, with D perhaps TRBD1 (5 bases). Sequencing was done on a sample of sorted CD4+, CD8+, or CD8+CD57+ T cells (not recorded which) from PBMCs. The CDR3 coding sequence is TGTGCCAGCAGCAACCTCAGGGACACTGAAGCTTTCTTT. It translates to CASSNLRDTEAFF.